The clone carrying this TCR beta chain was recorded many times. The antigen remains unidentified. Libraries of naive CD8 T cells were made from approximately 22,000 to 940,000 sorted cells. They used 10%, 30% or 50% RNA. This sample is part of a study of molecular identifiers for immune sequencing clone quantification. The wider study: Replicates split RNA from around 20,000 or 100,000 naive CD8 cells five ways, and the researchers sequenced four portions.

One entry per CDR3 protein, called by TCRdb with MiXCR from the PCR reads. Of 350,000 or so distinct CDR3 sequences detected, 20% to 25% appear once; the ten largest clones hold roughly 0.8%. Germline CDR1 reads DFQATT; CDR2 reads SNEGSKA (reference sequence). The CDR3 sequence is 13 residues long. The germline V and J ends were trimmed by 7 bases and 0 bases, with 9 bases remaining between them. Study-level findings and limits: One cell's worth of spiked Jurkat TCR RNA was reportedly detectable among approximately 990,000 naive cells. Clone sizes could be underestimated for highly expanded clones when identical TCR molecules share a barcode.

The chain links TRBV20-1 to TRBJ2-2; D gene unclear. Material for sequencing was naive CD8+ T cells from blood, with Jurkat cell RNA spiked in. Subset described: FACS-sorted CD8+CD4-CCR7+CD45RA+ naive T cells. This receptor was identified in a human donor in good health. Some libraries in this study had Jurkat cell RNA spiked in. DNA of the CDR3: TGCAGTGTTGAGGCTTCGAACACCGGGGAGCTGTTTTTT. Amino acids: CSVEASNTGELFF.